These T cell receptor beta chains were read from a single sample in a study of cytomegalovirus exposure and HLA in healthy donors. Measured with immunoSEQ multiplex PCR; TCRdb has only the in-frame clones, and not every one. The sample records roughly 170,000 clones, 75% to 85% being singletons. The specimen sequenced was PBMCs. These receptors were taken from a woman under 40 in good health and CMV-seronegative. Both conserved end residues are part of each CDR3. D genes are given only for firm matches. A clone size is listed for some rows: how often the clone was seen (once, few, many), or a class if it is expanded.

TGTGCCAGCAGTTTAAACCCCCGGACAGGGATCGGCTACACCTTC	CASSLNPRTGIGYTF	TRBV28	TRBJ1-2	-	TRBD1
TGTGCCAGCAGCAGCCAGGGGGGCAATCAGCCCCAGCATTTT	CASSSQGGNQPQHF	TRBV6-1	TRBJ1-5	-	TRBD1
TGTGCCAGCAGCCCAAATGAGGATACGCAGTATTTT	CASSPNEDTQYF	TRBV7-3	TRBJ2-3	-	-
TGTGCCAGCAGCCAATCAGGGGATGAGCAGTTCTTC	CASSQSGDEQFF	TRBV14	TRBJ2-1	-	-
TGTGCCACCAAGGCCCTGGCGGGACAGGGGATGAACACCGGGGAGCTGTTTTTT	CATKALAGQGMNTGELFF	TRBV4-2	TRBJ2-2	-	TRBD1
TGCAGCGTAGAGAGGACAGGATTTAACTATGGCTACACCTTC	CSVERTGFNYGYTF	TRBV29-1	TRBJ1-2	-	TRBD1
TGTGCCAGCAGCCGGGGACAGGGGTCTTACAATGAGCAGTTCTTC	CASSRGQGSYNEQFF	TRBV11-1	TRBJ2-1	-	TRBD1
TGTGCCAGCTCACCCGACAGTAACTATGGCTACACCTTC	CASSPDSNYGYTF	TRBV18	TRBJ1-2	few	-
TGCAGCGTTGAAGATCGGTACAGGGCCACCGGGGAGCTGTTTTTT	CSVEDRYRATGELFF	TRBV29-1	TRBJ2-2	-	-
TGCAGCGTTGAGCTCGGGACAGGGTATAGCACAGATACGCAGTATTTT	CSVELGTGYSTDTQYF	TRBV29-1	TRBJ2-3	few	TRBD1
TGTGCCAGCAGCCAAGAACCCGGGGGGGGTAATGTCGGGGAGCTGTTTTTT	CASSQEPGGGNVGELFF	TRBV4-2	TRBJ2-2	-	TRBD2
TGTGCCAGCAGACTAGGGACAGTTAAAGAAGAGACCCAGTACTTC	CASRLGTVKEETQYF	TRBV11-2	TRBJ2-5	-	TRBD1
TGTGCCAGCACAACCGGGACAGCGCACAATGAGCAGTTCTTC	CASTTGTAHNEQFF	TRBV2	TRBJ2-1	-	TRBD1
TGTGCCAGCAGCTCCGGGACAGGGGGCAGGAATGAGCAGTTCTTC	CASSSGTGGRNEQFF	TRBV7-9	TRBJ2-1	-	TRBD1
TGTGCCAGCAGTTTCGAGGACAGGGATTACTATGGCTACACCTTC	CASSFEDRDYYGYTF	TRBV28	TRBJ1-2	-	TRBD1
TGTGCCAGTAGTGCCCTCCGGGAGACCCAGTACTTC	CASSALRETQYF	TRBV19	TRBJ2-5	-	-
TGCGCCAGCAGCCAAGACCCGGGGGGGGGACCGAACTATGGCTACACCTTC	CASSQDPGGGPNYGYTF	TRBV4-3	TRBJ1-2	few	-
TGTGCCAGCACCTCGGACAGGGGGCCCTACGAGCAGTACTTC	CASTSDRGPYEQYF	TRBV28	TRBJ2-7	-	TRBD1
TGTGCCTGGAGTGTACAAGGGGCCGGAGATGCTTTCTTT	CAWSVQGAGDAFF	TRBV30	TRBJ1-1	-	-
TGTGCCAGCAGCGTTTCTAGCGGGGGGACCTACGAGCAGTACTTC	CASSVSSGGTYEQYF	TRBV9	TRBJ2-7	-	TRBD2
TGTGCCAGCTCACTCCGGACAGGGACAAAAGATGGCTACACCTTC	CASSLRTGTKDGYTF	TRBV18	TRBJ1-2	-	TRBD1
TGTGCCAGCAGCCCAGGGACAGGCGGCTATGGCTACACCTTC	CASSPGTGGYGYTF	TRBV5-6	TRBJ1-2	few	TRBD1
TGTGCCAGCTCACGCGCCGGGACAGGGGATGAAAAACTGTTTTTT	CASSRAGTGDEKLFF	TRBV18	TRBJ1-4	once	TRBD1
TGTGCCAGCAGCTGGGGAGGGACCTCCTACAATGAGCAGTTCTTC	CASSWGGTSYNEQFF	TRBV11-2	TRBJ2-1	-	TRBD2
TGCGCCAGCAGCCAACATTTCCACCGGACTAGGGAGAGTCATAGCTCCTACGAGCAGTACTTC	CASSQHFHRTRESHSSYEQYF	TRBV23-1	TRBJ2-7	-	TRBD2
TGTGCCAGCAGCTTTACTGGGACTAGCGGGAGACGTGAGCAGTTCTTC	CASSFTGTSGRREQFF	TRBV5-6	TRBJ2-1	-	TRBD2
TGTGCCAGCAGCTTAGCCATGGACAGACTCCAAGAGACCCAGTACTTC	CASSLAMDRLQETQYF	TRBV7-9	TRBJ2-5	few	-
TGTGCCAGCAGTTTACAGGGATCTGGAAACACCATATATTTT	CASSLQGSGNTIYF	TRBV2	TRBJ1-3	-	-
TGTGCCACCACCACTCAAGGGACTACGAACGAGCAGTTCTTC	CATTTQGTTNEQFF	TRBV11-3	TRBJ2-1	-	TRBD2
TGTGCCAGCAGCCTAGCGGAAAAAGAGACCCAGTACTTC	CASSLAEKETQYF	TRBV28	TRBJ2-5	few	TRBD2
TGTGCCAGCAGTTACGGGTCGGGCGAGCAGTACTTC	CASSYGSGEQYF	TRBV6-5	TRBJ2-7	once	-
TGTGCCACCACTGATGTAGGGGCAGATCAGCCCCAGCATTTT	CATTDVGADQPQHF	TRBV6-6	TRBJ1-5	-	-
TGCGCCAGCAGCTTGGCCTCGCCTAGCGGGAGTAACACCGGGGAGCTGTTTTTT	CASSLASPSGSNTGELFF	TRBV5-1	TRBJ2-2	-	TRBD2
TGCGCCAGCAGCCAAGATTCTGGGACAGCTGGAAACACCATATATTTT	CASSQDSGTAGNTIYF	TRBV4-3	TRBJ1-3	-	TRBD1
TGTGCCAGCAACCCCGGGCGGGGGCAGCAGTTCTTC	CASNPGRGQQFF	TRBV6-5	TRBJ2-1	few	-
TGTGCCAGCCTAACGTTAAACAGGGAGAAAGGCAATCAGCCCCAGCATTTT	CASLTLNREKGNQPQHF	TRBV6-4	TRBJ1-5	-	-